These 27 T cell receptor beta chains share one sample of origin, sequenced in a study of T cells after yellow fever vaccination. One entry per CDR3 protein results from TCRdb running MiXCR on the 5' RACE reads. The table shows 250,000 to 350,000 distinct CDR3 sequences, with 3.5% to 4.5% occurring only once. Sequencing was performed on PBMCs, taken 15 days after the yellow fever booster vaccination. These receptors were taken from a man younger than 30 who received the YFV17D yellow fever vaccine.

This clonotype was detected many times. V usage is TRBV20-1 and J usage is TRBJ1-6; D remains ambiguous. CDR1 DFQATT and CDR2 SNEGSKA come from the germline V gene (reference sequence). V gave up 3 bases and J gave up 1 base, with 10 bases separating them. The CDR3 is 15 residues long. DNA of the CDR3: TGCAGTGCTAGTGAAGGATGGTCCTATAATTCACCCCTCCACTTT. It is translated as CSASEGWSYNSPLHF.

This clonotype was observed at least ten times. The chain has TRBV10-3 and TRBJ2-1; D is unresolved. Trimming removed 6 bases from V and 7 bases from J, with 13 bases in between. Germline loops: CDR1 ENHRY, CDR2 SYGVKD. CDR3 length equals 13 residues. The CDR3 region is CAISNSGVNEQFF. CDR3 sequence (DNA): TGTGCCATCAGCAATAGTGGGGTGAATGAGCAGTTCTTC.

This clonotype appeared a few times. The chain employs TRBV5-6 and TRBJ2-1, with D hard to call. The length of the CDR3 is 14 residues. Germline loops: CDR1 SGHDT, CDR2 YYEEEE. V was trimmed by 0 bases and J by 8 bases, leaving 12 bases between them. DNA for the CDR3: TGTGCCAGCAGCTTGGCCCAGTTTATCTATGAGCAGTTCTTC. This translates into CASSLAQFIYEQFF.

This clonotype came up many times. One junction end does not reproduce the germline sequence, and a read error may be involved. The J gene is TRBJ1-1, the V gene TRBV18; D is uncertain. This CDR3 has 13 amino acids. Germline values: CDR1 KGHSH, CDR2 LQKENI. The DNA of the CDR3 is TGCGCCAGCAGCCAAGGAGAGAACACTGAAGCTTTCTTT. This codes for CASSQGENTEAFF.

The table lists this clonotype with many counts. The CDR3, as DNA: TGTGCCAGCAGCTCCACCGGGACTAGCACAGATACGCAGTATTTT. Its translation is CASSSTGTSTDTQYF. The genes are TRBV7-9 and TRBJ2-3; possibly TRBD2 for D (6 bases). Trimming removed 4 bases at V and 0 bases at J, with 11 bases between. CDR1 is SEHNR and CDR2 is FQNEAQ in the germline V gene (reference sequence). This CDR3 comprises 15 residues.

In its sample, this clonotype was seen a few times. V is TRBV19 and J is TRBJ1-2; D not resolved. The germline V gene encodes CDR1 LNHDA and CDR2 SQIVND (reference sequence). V dropped 3 bases and J dropped 0 bases, with 2 bases sitting between them. The CDR3 contains 12 residues. CDR3 sequence: CASSISNYGYTF. As DNA, the CDR3 is TGTGCCAGTAGTATCTCTAACTATGGCTACACCTTC.

The rearrangement uses TRBV27 and TRBJ2-7; 7 bases match TRBD1. Germline V gene sequence: CDR1 MNHEY, CDR2 SMNVEV (reference sequence). V was clipped by 6 bases and J by 1 base; unmatched bases: 9. This CDR3 is 15 amino acids long. The DNA for the CDR3 is TGTGCCAGCAGCCCAACAGGGGCAGCGTCCTACGAGCAGTACTTC. The encoded protein is CASSPTGAASYEQYF.

There are many counts of this clonotype. V is TRBV9 and J is TRBJ1-4; perhaps TRBD1 as D (5 bases). The CDR3 runs to 13 residues. Trimming took off 5 bases at V and 7 bases at J, with 12 bases between the two ends. Germline V CDR1 and CDR2: SGDLS, YYNGEE. CDR3 region: CASSQDQGEKLFF. CDR3 coding DNA: TGTGCCAGCAGTCAAGACCAGGGTGAAAAACTGTTTTTT. Together with reference TRBV9 and TRBJ1-4, the CDR3 gives the full variable domain: DSGVTQTPKHLITATGQRVTLRCSPRSGDLSVYWYQQSLDQGLQFLIQYYNGEERAKGNILERFSAQQFPDLHSELNLSSLELGDSALYFCASSQDQGEKLFFGSGTQLSVL.

This clonotype was counted ten times or more. At one end, the junction sequence differs from germline, possibly due to a read error. The gene calls are TRBV7-2 and TRBJ2-1; 7 bases are shared with TRBD2. The V gene's germline CDR1 is SGHTA and CDR2 FQGNSA. The CDR3 spans 14 residues. CDR3 amino acids: CASSLNSGKRGRVF. The CDR3 DNA sequence: TGTGCCAGCAGCCTCAACTCGGGGAAGCGGGGCAGAGTCTTC.

This clonotype was counted a few times. The V call is TRBV6-4, the J call TRBJ2-1; TRBD1 aligns across 9 bases. Trimming cost V 6 bases and J 0 bases; bases outside gene matches: 3. The CDR3 totals 15 residues. Germline CDR1 reads MRHNA; CDR2 reads SNTAGT. CDR3 coding DNA: TGTGCCAGCAGCAAGGACAGGGGCTCCTACAATGAGCAGTTCTTC. It is translated as CASSKDRGSYNEQFF.

This clonotype has at least ten counts. The chain carries TRBV6-2 or TRBV6-3 and TRBJ2-3; TRBD1 matches at 9 bases. The CDR3 length is 14 residues. V dropped 5 bases and J dropped 3; count of bases not matched to a gene: 3. Germline assignment: CDR1 MNHEY and CDR2 SVGEGT. The chain's CDR3 is CASSRDRATDTQYF. CDR3 nucleotide sequence: TGTGCCAGCAGTCGGGACAGGGCGACAGATACGCAGTATTTT.

Concerning this clonotype: A read error is possible here, since a much larger clone lies one base away. This chain connects TRBV4-3 to TRBJ2-7, with unresolved D. The CDR3 totals 14 residues. Germline V gives CDR1 LGHNA, CDR2 YSLEER. The CDR3 here is CASSQGPHSSEQYF. CDR3 coding DNA: TGCGCCAGCAGCCAGGGTCCCCACTCCTCCGAGCAGTACTTC.

The table lists this clonotype with many counts. The chain links TRBV20-1 to TRBJ1-1; a weak D match, TRBD1 (5 bases). The CDR3 has 11 amino acids. V was cut by 6 bases and J by 5 bases, with 10 bases left in between. From germline, CDR1 is DFQATT and CDR2 SNEGSKA (reference sequence). DNA for the CDR3: TGCAGTGCGAGGGGAGGAACTGAAGCTTTCTTT. It encodes CSARGGTEAFF.

The chain uses TRBV30 and TRBJ2-4; 9 nucleotides line up with TRBD1. Germline CDR1 reads GTSNPN; CDR2 reads SVGIG (reference sequence). The CDR3 has 16 residues. After removal of 2 bases from V and 7 bases from J, the junction contained 12 bases not matched to a gene. As DNA, the CDR3 is TGTGCCTGGAGTCCGGGAACAGGGGGCAGGGGGAACATTCAGTACTTC. Translation: CAWSPGTGGRGNIQYF.

This clonotype was seen at least ten times. This rearrangement joins TRBV5-1 to TRBJ1-5; a weak D match, TRBD1 (5 bases). The CDR3 covers 15 residues. V was shortened by 0 bases and J by 3 bases, with 10 bases between the two germline ends. CDR1 is SGHRS and CDR2 is YFSETQ in the germline V gene. CDR3 residues: CASSLDGGDNQPQHF. CDR3 DNA sequence: TGCGCCAGCAGCTTGGACGGGGGAGACAATCAGCCCCAGCATTTT.

This clonotype was detected many times. V and J are TRBV9 and TRBJ2-3; TRBD2 matches 15 bases. The J segment lost 1 base and the V segment lost 0 bases, leaving 0 bases of the junction unmatched. The CDR3 covers 17 residues. Germline-derived CDR1 and CDR2 are SGDLS and YYNGEE. CDR3 coding DNA: TGTGCCAGCAGCGTAGGGACTAGCGGGGGGGGCACAGATACGCAGTATTTT. It codes for CASSVGTSGGGTDTQYF.

This clonotype has at least ten counts. The chain uses TRBV12-3 or TRBV12-4 and TRBJ2-3; D ambiguous. Trimming cost V 2 bases and J 6 bases, with 12 bases left between them. The length of the CDR3 is 14 residues. The CDR3 loop is CASSLFLVSDTQYF. The DNA for the CDR3 is TGTGCCAGCAGTTTATTTCTAGTTTCCGATACGCAGTATTTT.

The chain couples TRBV20-1 to TRBJ1-6, with 9 bases lining up with TRBD1. This CDR3 is built from 14 residues. The germline gives CDR1 DFQATT, CDR2 SNEGSKA (reference sequence). Losses at the gene ends were 6 bases for V and 7 bases for J; bases not matched to a gene: 7. The CDR3 sequence is CSAKIQGANSPLHF. CDR3 bases: TGCAGTGCGAAGATACAGGGGGCGAATTCACCCCTCCACTTT.

This clonotype was observed many times. The chain has TRBV5-1 and TRBJ2-7; D may be TRBD1 (6 bases). CDR1 is SGHRS and CDR2 is YFSETQ in the germline V gene. Trimming took off 0 bases at V and 4 bases at J, with 17 bases between the two ends. The CDR3 runs 16 residues. The CDR3 nucleotides read TGCGCCAGCAGCTTGGGGATCCGGGACATTCCTTACGAGCAGTACTTC. It codes for CASSLGIRDIPYEQYF.

This clonotype has only a few counts. This chain links TRBV6-1 with TRBJ1-2; 7 bases fit TRBD1. V lost 1 base to trimming and J lost 4 bases; unmatched junction nucleotides: 6. Looked up from germline, CDR1 is MNHNS and CDR2 is SASEGT. The CDR3 spans 15 residues. The DNA for the CDR3 is TGTGCCAGCAGTGAAGGGGACAGCGTAAGCTATGGCTACACCTTC. It is translated as CASSEGDSVSYGYTF.

The rearrangement links TRBV7-9 to TRBJ1-1; D call uncertain. CDR1 is SEHNR and CDR2 is FQNEAQ in the germline V gene (reference sequence). This CDR3 is built from 14 residues. V lost 5 bases and J lost 7, with 17 bases in between. CDR3 nucleotides: TGTGCCAGCAGCCTCCGCGGGGTAACGGTTGAAGCTTTCTTT. This codes for CASSLRGVTVEAFF.

The table lists this clonotype with many counts. This rearrangement joins TRBV7-9 to TRBJ2-7; 9 positions match TRBD2. Germline loops: CDR1 SEHNR, CDR2 FQNEAQ (reference sequence). The CDR3 consists of 14 residues. V dropped 5 bases and J dropped 6; count of bases not matched to a gene: 8. Here the CDR3 reads CASSRTGTSREQYV. DNA for the CDR3: TGTGCCAGCAGCCGCACCGGGACTAGCCGCGAGCAGTACGTC.

This clonotype was seen many times. The V gene is TRBV5-1, the J gene TRBJ2-5; 14 nucleotides agree with TRBD2. Germline V gene sequence: CDR1 SGHRS, CDR2 YFSETQ. V lost 1 base, J lost 4 bases, and 9 bases stayed unmatched. The CDR3 is 18 amino acids. CDR3 protein: CASSLLPAGTSGGETQYF. CDR3 DNA sequence: TGCGCCAGCAGCTTGTTACCAGCCGGGACTAGCGGGGGAGAGACCCAGTACTTC.

This clonotype was seen more than once but under ten times. The chain links TRBV7-6 to TRBJ2-2, with TRBD1 matching over 9 bases. Germline CDR1 is SGHVS and CDR2 is FNYEAQ. The junction had 5 bases not matched to a gene; V was cut back by 5 bases and J by 4 bases. CDR3 length equals 15 residues. CDR3 nucleotide sequence: TGTGCCAGCAGCCAAGAGACAGGGGGCACCGGGGAGCTGTTTTTT. Its translation: CASSQETGGTGELFF.

This clonotype was observed at least ten times. The gene calls are TRBV10-3 and TRBJ2-5; 8 bases fit TRBD2. The ends lost 4 bases at V and 5 bases at J; junction bases unmatched: 9. CDR3 size: 15 residues. Germline CDR1 is ENHRY and CDR2 is SYGVKD. The CDR3 region has the DNA TGTGCCATCAGTGCACCGGGACTAGGAGACGAGACCCAGTACTTC. It is translated as CAISAPGLGDETQYF.

In this sample, this clonotype turned up many times. The rearrangement joins TRBV6-2 or TRBV6-3 to TRBJ2-5, with D maybe TRBD2 (6 bases). From germline, CDR1 is MNHEY and CDR2 SVGEGT. V was clipped by 7 bases and J by 5 bases, with 14 bases between them. The CDR3 consists of 13 residues. The CDR3 is CASIEGGRETQYF. CDR3 nucleotide sequence: TGTGCCAGCATCGAGGGAGGAAGGGAGACCCAGTACTTC.

This clonotype was seen more than once but under ten times. The chain uses TRBV5-1 and TRBJ2-2, with 7 bases fitting TRBD1. J gave up 7 bases and V 1 base, and 4 bases lay outside the gene matches. Germline CDR1 SGHRS, CDR2 YFSETQ. This CDR3 contains 14 residues. CDR3 nucleotide sequence: TGCGCCAGCAGCTTGAGGGGGCGCGGCGGGGAGCTGTTTTTT. The encoded protein is CASSLRGRGGELFF.